This T cell receptor (beta chain) stems from a study of blood T cell repertoires in COVID-19. Data came from immunoSEQ multiplex PCR; TCRdb stores just in-frame clones and leaves some out. The sample shows about 280,000 clones, about 88% of them seen only once. Only a few counts were recorded for this clone. Losses at the gene ends were 1 base for V and 3 bases for J; bases not matched to a gene: 3. The V gene's germline CDR1 is LGHDT and CDR2 YNNKEL (reference sequence). There are 16 residues in the CDR3. This chain uses TRBV3-1 (or the pseudogene TRBV3-2) with TRBJ2-7; 13 bases are a match to TRBD2. The sequence was collected from a woman in her fifties or sixties in a cohort exposed to, infected with or recovered from COVID-19 (not recorded which). The sequencing sample was made of PBMCs or T cells enriched from blood (not recorded which). CDR3: CASSQGRLAGGYEQYF. The DNA of the CDR3 is TGTGCCAGCAGCCAAGGACGACTAGCGGGAGGCTACGAGCAGTACTTC.